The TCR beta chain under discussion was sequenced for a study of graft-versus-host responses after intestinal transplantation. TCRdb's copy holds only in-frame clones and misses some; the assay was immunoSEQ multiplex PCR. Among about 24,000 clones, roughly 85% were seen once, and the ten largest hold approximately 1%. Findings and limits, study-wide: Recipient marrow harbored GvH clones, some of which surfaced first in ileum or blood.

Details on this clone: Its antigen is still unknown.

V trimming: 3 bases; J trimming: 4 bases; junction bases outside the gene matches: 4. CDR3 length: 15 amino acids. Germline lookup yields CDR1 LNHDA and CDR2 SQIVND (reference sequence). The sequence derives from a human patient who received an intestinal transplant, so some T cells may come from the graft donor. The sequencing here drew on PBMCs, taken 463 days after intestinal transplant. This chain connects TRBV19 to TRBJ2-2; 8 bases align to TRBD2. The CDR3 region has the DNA TGTGCCAGTAGTATCGGGAGGGGCCGCACCGGGGAGCTGTTTTTT. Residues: CASSIGRGRTGELFF.